The rows below give T cell receptor beta chains drawn from one sample of a study of CD8 T cells in Susac syndrome. TCRdb re-analysed the immunoSEQ multiplex PCR reads in MiXCR, keeping a single row per CDR3 protein. The table lists roughly 190,000 distinct CDR3 sequences, 93% of them singletons, with 0.1% in the top ten. Sequenced input: CD4+ T cells from PBMCs. All receptors come from a human donor in good health. The CDR3 runs from the conserved cysteine through the conserved F or W. Each record gives: D gene, clone size, J gene, V gene, CDR3 protein, CDR3 DNA. D genes are given only for firm matches. Some rows mark clone size as missing; the rest say once, few, many or name a class of expanded clone.

d_gene: NA; abundance: NA; j_gene: TRBJ1-2; v_gene: TRBV20-1; CDR3aa: CSAPRGGNYGYTF; CDR3nt: TGCAGTGCTCCTCGGGGGGGTAACTATGGCTACACCTTC
d_gene: NA; abundance: NA; j_gene: TRBJ2-7; v_gene: TRBV19; CDR3aa: CASSAGDYEQYF; CDR3nt: TGTGCCAGCTCGGCTGGTGATTACGAGCAGTACTTC
d_gene: NA; abundance: NA; j_gene: TRBJ1-1; v_gene: TRBV15; CDR3aa: CATSSLPPGSYTEAFF; CDR3nt: TGTGCCACCAGCAGTCTCCCCCCAGGGAGCTACACTGAAGCTTTCTTT
d_gene: NA; abundance: NA; j_gene: TRBJ2-3; v_gene: TRBV9; CDR3aa: CASSVEPRGLTDTQYF; CDR3nt: TGTGCCAGCAGCGTAGAACCCAGGGGCCTCACAGATACGCAGTATTTT
d_gene: NA; abundance: NA; j_gene: TRBJ1-6; v_gene: TRBV5-4; CDR3aa: CASSSLEVANNSPLHF; CDR3nt: TGTGCCAGCAGCTCCCTGGAAGTCGCGAATAATTCACCCCTCCACTTT
d_gene: TRBD2; abundance: NA; j_gene: TRBJ2-2; v_gene: TRBV6-2/TRBV6-3; CDR3aa: CASSYQLAGRNTGELFF; CDR3nt: TGTGCCAGCAGTTATCAACTAGCGGGAAGGAACACCGGGGAGCTGTTTTTT
d_gene: TRBD2; abundance: few; j_gene: TRBJ2-5; v_gene: TRBV6-1; CDR3aa: CASSPTSGGSRETQYF; CDR3nt: TGTGCCAGCAGCCCTACTAGCGGGGGCTCCAGGGAGACCCAGTACTTC
d_gene: NA; abundance: NA; j_gene: TRBJ2-7; v_gene: TRBV5-1; CDR3aa: CASSLQLGAHEQYF; CDR3nt: TGCGCCAGCAGCCTTCAGCTCGGAGCCCACGAGCAGTACTTC
d_gene: NA; abundance: once; j_gene: TRBJ2-5; v_gene: TRBV18; CDR3aa: CASSTSGETQYF; CDR3nt: TGTGCCAGCTCAACGTCGGGAGAGACCCAGTACTTC
d_gene: NA; abundance: NA; j_gene: TRBJ1-2; v_gene: TRBV7-2; CDR3aa: CASSLRDYGYTF; CDR3nt: TGTGCCAGCAGCTTAAGGGACTATGGCTACACCTTC
d_gene: NA; abundance: NA; j_gene: TRBJ1-3; v_gene: TRBV20-1; CDR3aa: CSASPGGSGNTIYF; CDR3nt: TGCAGTGCTAGTCCTGGCGGCTCTGGAAACACCATATATTTT
d_gene: TRBD1; abundance: NA; j_gene: TRBJ1-3; v_gene: TRBV19; CDR3aa: CASSSTGAHSGNTIYF; CDR3nt: TGTGCCAGTAGTTCGACAGGGGCCCACTCTGGAAACACCATATATTTT
d_gene: TRBD2; abundance: NA; j_gene: TRBJ2-6; v_gene: TRBV9; CDR3aa: CASSPRLAGGSGANVLTF; CDR3nt: TGTGCCAGCAGCCCACGACTAGCGGGGGGCTCTGGGGCCAACGTCCTGACTTTC
d_gene: TRBD1; abundance: NA; j_gene: TRBJ1-1; v_gene: TRBV2; CDR3aa: CASRWTGGNTEAFF; CDR3nt: TGTGCCAGCAGATGGACAGGGGGGAACACTGAAGCTTTCTTT
d_gene: NA; abundance: NA; j_gene: TRBJ2-1; v_gene: TRBV7-3; CDR3aa: CASSLRQISSYNEQFF; CDR3nt: TGTGCCAGCAGCCTCAGACAGATTAGCTCCTACAATGAGCAGTTCTTC
d_gene: NA; abundance: NA; j_gene: TRBJ2-7; v_gene: TRBV6-5; CDR3aa: CASTRAGSYEQYF; CDR3nt: TGTGCCAGCACAAGGGCAGGCTCCTACGAGCAGTACTTC
d_gene: TRBD1; abundance: NA; j_gene: TRBJ1-5; v_gene: TRBV2; CDR3aa: CASRRDRGDQPQHF; CDR3nt: TGTGCCAGCAGGCGAGACAGGGGTGATCAGCCCCAGCATTTT
d_gene: NA; abundance: NA; j_gene: TRBJ1-3; v_gene: TRBV6-5; CDR3aa: CASSYIGGQVSGNTIYF; CDR3nt: TGTGCCAGCAGTTACATTGGGGGGCAGGTCTCTGGAAACACCATATATTTT
d_gene: TRBD1; abundance: NA; j_gene: TRBJ2-2; v_gene: TRBV24-1; CDR3aa: CATSDTPQGTNTGELFF; CDR3nt: TGTGCCACCAGTGATACACCACAGGGGACCAACACCGGGGAGCTGTTTTTT
d_gene: NA; abundance: once; j_gene: TRBJ1-1; v_gene: TRBV6-1; CDR3aa: CASTLLRGLRGPTTEAFF; CDR3nt: TGTGCCAGCACCTTGCTCCGGGGCCTTCGGGGACCTACCACTGAAGCTTTCTTT
d_gene: NA; abundance: NA; j_gene: TRBJ1-3; v_gene: TRBV7-6; CDR3aa: CASSPYEGSSGNTIYF; CDR3nt: TGTGCCAGCAGCCCCTATGAGGGCTCCTCTGGAAACACCATATATTTT
d_gene: NA; abundance: NA; j_gene: TRBJ2-7; v_gene: TRBV20-1; CDR3aa: CSAYTATGVYEQYF; CDR3nt: TGCAGTGCCTACACCGCGACAGGCGTTTACGAGCAGTACTTC
d_gene: NA; abundance: few; j_gene: TRBJ1-4; v_gene: TRBV7-9; CDR3aa: CASSSVATNEKLFF; CDR3nt: TGTGCCAGCAGCTCAGTTGCAACTAATGAAAAACTGTTTTTT
d_gene: NA; abundance: NA; j_gene: TRBJ1-1; v_gene: TRBV28; CDR3aa: CASSWTTNTEAFF; CDR3nt: TGTGCCAGCAGTTGGACTACGAACACTGAAGCTTTCTTT
d_gene: NA; abundance: NA; j_gene: TRBJ1-2; v_gene: TRBV7-9; CDR3aa: CASSYRTDLIEYGYTF; CDR3nt: TGTGCCAGCAGCTACCGGACAGACCTGATTGAGTATGGCTACACCTTC
d_gene: NA; abundance: NA; j_gene: TRBJ1-6; v_gene: TRBV2; CDR3aa: CASSATDANSPLHF; CDR3nt: TGTGCCAGCAGTGCGACGGACGCTAATTCACCCCTCCACTTT